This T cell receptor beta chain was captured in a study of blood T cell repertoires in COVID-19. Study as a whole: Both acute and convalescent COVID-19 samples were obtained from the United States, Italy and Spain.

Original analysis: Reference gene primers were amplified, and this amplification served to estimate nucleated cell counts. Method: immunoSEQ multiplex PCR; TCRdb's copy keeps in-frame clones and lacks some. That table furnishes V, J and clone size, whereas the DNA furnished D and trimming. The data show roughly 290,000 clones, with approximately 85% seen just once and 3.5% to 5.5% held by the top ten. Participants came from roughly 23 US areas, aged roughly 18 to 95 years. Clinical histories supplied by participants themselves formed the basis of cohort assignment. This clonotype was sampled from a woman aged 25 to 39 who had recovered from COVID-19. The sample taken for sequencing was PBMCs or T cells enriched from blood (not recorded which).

The CDR3 reads CASSLTPWPANTGELFF. CDR3 nucleotides: TGTGCCAGCAGCTTAACCCCATGGCCTGCGAACACCGGGGAGCTGTTTTTT. The V call is TRBV11-3, the J call TRBJ2-2; D uncertain. V gave up 2 bases and J gave up 0 bases, with 13 bases separating them. The CDR3 totals 17 residues. Per germline, CDR1 SGHNT and CDR2 YENEEA.